Below are 31 T cell receptor beta chains sequenced from a single sample in a study of identical twins. One entry per CDR3 protein, called by TCRdb with MiXCR from the 5' RACE reads. Of 200,000 to 250,000 distinct CDR3 sequences in the sample, 7.5% were seen once. These same data were also listed under a study on yellow fever vaccine responses in identical twins.

Sequenced sample: CD8+ T cells sorted from blood. The receptors here all came from a woman aged 18-29 years in good health.

J is TRBJ1-4 and V is TRBV28; 9 nucleotides line up with TRBD1. There are 15 residues in the CDR3. Germline V gene data show CDR1 as MDHEN and CDR2 as SYDVKM. V was clipped by 7 bases and J by 6 bases; unmatched bases: 9. Here the CDR3 DNA reads TGTGCCAGCACTCCGGGACAGGGACCTGATGAAAAACTGTTTTTT. It encodes CASTPGQGPDEKLFF. The full variable domain, with the rest looked up from reference TRBV28 and TRBJ1-4, is DVKVTQSSRYLVKRTGEKVFLECVQDMDHENMFWYRQDPGLGLRLIYFSYDVKMKEKGDIPEGYSVSREKKERFSLILESASTNQTSMYLCASTPGQGPDEKLFFGSGTQLSVL.

This clonotype came up a few times. The chain combines TRBV4-1 with TRBJ2-7; no reliable D call. V lost 1 base, J lost 4 bases, and 14 bases lay in between. The germline V gene encodes CDR1 MGHRA and CDR2 YSYEKL. There are 15 residues in the CDR3. This chain's CDR3 is CASSQVPAPGYEQYV. The CDR3 DNA is TGCGCCAGCAGCCAAGTTCCCGCCCCTGGATACGAGCAGTACGTC.

As for this clonotype: A read error may explain this, as a much larger clone is one base away. V and J are TRBV9 and TRBJ2-5; 8 bases line up with TRBD1. CDR3 size: 16 residues. Germline loops: CDR1 SGDLS, CDR2 YYNGEE. In nucleotides, the CDR3 is TGTGCCAGCAGCGTTGCCTGGGACAGGAGTCAAGAGATCCAGTACTTC. Protein product: CASSVAWDRSQEIQYF.

V usage is TRBV21-1 and J usage is TRBJ1-4; the DNA was not compared with TRBD1, the D call given in the table. TRBV21-1 is a listed pseudogene. The CDR3 runs 18 residues. The CDR3 sequence is CASSKAHRGIPFNEKLFF. DNA of the CDR3: TGTGCCAGCAGCAAAGCGCATCGGGGCATCCCCTTTAATGAAAAACTGTTTTTT.

The chain joins TRBV10-2 to TRBJ2-3; D remains ambiguous. V was clipped by 7 bases and J by 4 bases, with 9 bases between them. Per germline, CDR1 WSHSY and CDR2 SAAADI. This CDR3 has 12 amino acids. In DNA form, the CDR3 reads TGCGCCAGCACCTCCGGAGCAGATACGCAGTATTTT. Translating gives CASTSGADTQYF.

This clonotype was found many times. The gene calls are TRBV12-3 or TRBV12-4 and TRBJ2-1; D may match TRBD1 or TRBD2 (5 bases each). The CDR3 totals 16 residues. V was pared by 1 base and J by 1 base, with 11 bases between. CDR3: CASSLGGWESYNEQFF. The CDR3 coding sequence is TGTGCCAGCAGTTTAGGGGGGTGGGAGTCCTACAATGAGCAGTTCTTC.

This clonotype was seen only a few times. The chain has TRBV7-3 and TRBJ2-1, with 8 positions matching TRBD2. CDR3 size: 15 residues. V shed 3 bases, J shed 7 bases, and the junction held 8 bases outside the gene matches. The germline V gene has CDR1 SGHTA and CDR2 FQGTGA. The CDR3 sequence: CASSFSSGRGNEQFF. In nucleotides, the CDR3 is TGTGCCAGCAGCTTCTCGAGCGGGAGAGGAAATGAGCAGTTCTTC.

The rearrangement joins TRBV6-1 to TRBJ2-3; D possibly corresponds to TRBD2 (6 bases). This CDR3 comprises 16 residues. Germline V CDR1 and CDR2: MNHNS, SASEGT. Between the trimmed V and J ends, which lost 6 bases and 1 base, there was a span of 17 bases. CDR3 DNA: TGTGCCAGCAGCTCGGGATTGGGCGGGGGCACAGATACGCAGTATTTT. Translating it yields CASSSGLGGGTDTQYF.

This clonotype was recorded many times. This CDR3 is CATKGEVKNIQYF. The CDR3, as DNA: TGTGCCACGAAAGGAGAGGTCAAAAACATTCAGTACTTC. The chain is built from TRBV15 and TRBJ2-4; the D is unclear. The CDR3 is 13 residues long. The germline V gene has CDR1 LNHNV and CDR2 YYDKDF (reference sequence). V was shortened by 9 bases and J by 3 bases, with 12 bases between the two germline ends.

This clonotype was recorded many times. V usage is TRBV20-1 and J usage is TRBJ1-6, with 9 positions matching TRBD1. With V trimmed by 8 bases and J by 7 bases, 9 bases remained unmatched. CDR1 and CDR2 (germline): DFQATT, SNEGSKA (reference sequence). The CDR3 runs 14 residues. The CDR3 DNA follows: TGCAGTAAGCAACAGGGGGCCGAAAATTCACCCCTCCACTTT. Amino acids: CSKQQGAENSPLHF.

This rearrangement joins TRBV6-5 to TRBJ1-6, with 8 bases lining up with TRBD1. CDR3 length equals 16 residues. CDR1 MNHEY and CDR2 SVGAGI come from the germline V gene. V lost 2 bases to trimming and J lost 10 bases; unmatched junction nucleotides: 10. CDR3 amino acids: CASSYSGQGGRSPLHF. CDR3 sequence (DNA): TGTGCCAGCAGTTACAGCGGACAGGGTGGGCGATCACCCCTCCACTTT.

The sample holds many counts of this clonotype. This sequence joins TRBV4-1 and TRBJ2-2; 14 nucleotides agree with TRBD2. With V trimmed by 6 bases and J by 5 bases, 2 bases remained unmatched. Germline-derived CDR1 and CDR2 are MGHRA and YSYEKL. CDR3 size: 15 residues. This chain's CDR3 is CASRGLAGETGELFF. Written as DNA, the CDR3 is TGCGCCAGCAGGGGACTAGCGGGAGAAACCGGGGAGCTGTTTTTT.

This clonotype was counted ten times or more. This chain uses TRBV11-2 with TRBJ2-3, with TRBD2 matching 12 bases. CDR3 length equals 15 residues. With V trimmed by 3 bases and J by 4 bases, 2 bases remained unmatched. The V gene's germline CDR1 is SGHAT and CDR2 FQNNGV. CDR3 amino acids: CASSLSSGGADTQYF. The CDR3 DNA is TGTGCCAGCAGCTTGTCTAGCGGGGGGGCAGATACGCAGTATTTT.

Notes on this clonotype: A junction boundary mismatches the germline segment, possibly from a read error. The chain carries TRBV10-3 and TRBJ1-5; TRBD1 is a possible D gene (6 bases). This CDR3 contains 16 residues. CDR1 is ENHRY, CDR2 SYGVKD, per germline. The CDR3 DNA reads TGTGCCATCAGTGAGTCGCTGGGGGCCGCCAATCGGCCCCAGCATTTT. Protein sequence: CAISESLGAANRPQHF.

Only a few counts were recorded for this clonotype. V and J are TRBV7-8 and TRBJ2-7, with a possible D match to TRBD2 (6 bases). V was cut by 0 bases and J by 3 bases, with 6 bases left in between. The length of the CDR3 is 13 residues. In germline, CDR1 is SGHVS, CDR2 FQNEAQ. CDR3 in DNA: TGTGCCAGCAGCTTAGCGACTAGCTACGAGCAGTACTTC. This codes for CASSLATSYEQYF.

In this sample, this clonotype turned up a few times. The chain couples TRBV15 to TRBJ2-7, with D hard to call. CDR3 length: 11 residues. With 1 base removed from V and 5 bases from J, the gap between germline ends came to 3 bases. Germline V CDR1 and CDR2: LNHNV, YYDKDF (reference sequence). Here the CDR3 reads CATSRGNEQYF. The CDR3 DNA reads as TGTGCCACCAGCAGAGGGAACGAGCAGTACTTC.

This clonotype has more than one count but fewer than ten. The gene calls are TRBV6-1 and TRBJ2-3; 11 bases are shared with TRBD2. V dropped 6 bases and J dropped 9; count of bases not matched to a gene: 5. From germline, CDR1 is MNHNS and CDR2 SASEGT. The length of the CDR3 is 13 residues. The CDR3 bases are TGTGCCAGCAGCCTAGCGGGAGGTGACACGCAGTATTTT. Residues: CASSLAGGDTQYF.

This clonotype was seen repeatedly, ten times or more. V gene TRBV5-1 combines with J gene TRBJ1-6, with D tentatively TRBD1 (5 bases). V dropped 0 bases and J dropped 9 bases, with 10 bases sitting between them. Germline lookup yields CDR1 SGHRS and CDR2 YFSETQ. The length of the CDR3 is 14 residues. CDR3 DNA sequence: TGCGCCAGCAGCTTGGGGGACGGACCTTCACCCCTCCACTTT. As protein: CASSLGDGPSPLHF.

The chain has TRBV20-1 and TRBJ2-3, with 9 positions matching TRBD2. From germline, CDR1 is DFQATT and CDR2 SNEGSKA (reference sequence). Losses at the gene ends were 6 bases for V and 4 bases for J; bases not matched to a gene: 11. The length of the CDR3 is 15 residues. The CDR3: CSAYEETSGSDTQYF. The CDR3 coding sequence is TGCAGTGCCTACGAAGAGACTAGCGGTTCAGATACGCAGTATTTT.

This clonotype was observed a handful of times. The chain joins TRBV10-2 to TRBJ2-5; 9 bases are a match to TRBD1. Germline loops: CDR1 WSHSY, CDR2 SAAADI. V shed 6 bases and J 5 bases; nucleotides not matched to a gene: 7. CDR3 length: 14 residues. The CDR3 bases are TGCGCCAGCAGCCCACAGGGGGCATGGGAGACCCAGTACTTC. This sequence encodes CASSPQGAWETQYF.

The sample holds many counts of this clonotype. The chain has TRBV11-2 and TRBJ2-1; D is possibly TRBD2 (5 bases). V was trimmed by 7 bases and J by 0 bases, leaving 13 bases between them. This CDR3 contains 15 residues. Germline V CDR1 and CDR2: SGHAT, FQNNGV. The CDR3 loop reads CASILTRSSYNEQFF. The CDR3 nucleotides are TGTGCCAGCATCCTTACTAGGAGCTCCTACAATGAGCAGTTCTTC.

This clonotype was counted many times. CDR3 sequence reads: CASSSSSYNEQFF. The CDR3 DNA reads TGTGCCAGCAGCTCCAGCTCCTACAATGAGCAGTTCTTC. The chain is built from TRBV9 and TRBJ2-1; no definite D call. With 4 bases removed from V and 0 bases from J, the gap between germline ends came to 5 bases. Per germline, CDR1 SGDLS and CDR2 YYNGEE. The CDR3 length is 13 residues.

This clonotype has just a few counts. This chain uses TRBV25-1 with TRBJ2-1; D is uncertain. CDR3 length: 15 amino acids. Trimming took 3 bases from V and 0 from J, leaving 9 bases between them. Germline CDR1 MGHDK, CDR2 SYGVNS. The CDR3, as DNA: TGTGCCAGCAGTGAGGACGGAGACTCCTACAATGAGCAGTTCTTC. This translates into CASSEDGDSYNEQFF.

Many counts were recorded for this clonotype. The gene calls are TRBV20-1 and TRBJ2-2; D is possibly TRBD2 (6 bases). The CDR3 runs to 17 residues. Looked up from germline, CDR1 is DFQATT and CDR2 is SNEGSKA (reference sequence). Trimming shortened V by 3 bases and J by 4 bases, and 21 bases separated the two germline ends. CDR3 sequence (DNA): TGCAGTGCTAGTTCACTAGCCCCCGGCGCGGGCACCGGGGAGCTGTTTTTT. The encoded protein is CSASSLAPGAGTGELFF.

This chain uses TRBV2 with TRBJ2-1; 10 bases map to TRBD2. After removal of 6 bases from V and 5 bases from J, the junction contained 10 bases not matched to a gene. The V gene's germline CDR1 is SNHLY and CDR2 FYNNEI. The CDR3 extends over 16 amino acids. The chain's CDR3 is CASSALTSGQNNEQFF. The CDR3 DNA reads TGTGCCAGCAGCGCCCTGACTAGCGGGCAAAACAATGAGCAGTTCTTC.

This clonotype was recorded many times. The genes are TRBV7-9 and TRBJ2-5, with D perhaps TRBD1 (8 bases). The CDR3 sequence is 15 residues long. Germline loops: CDR1 SEHNR, CDR2 FQNEAQ (reference sequence). V lost 5 bases and J 6 bases, leaving 19 bases between the germline ends. CDR3 sequence: CASSPTGGVEKTQYF. In nucleotides, the CDR3 is TGTGCCAGCAGCCCAACAGGGGGGGTCGAGAAGACCCAGTACTTC.

In its sample, this clonotype was seen a few times. The J gene is TRBJ2-2, the V gene TRBV6-1; 9 bases match TRBD2. V was clipped by 1 base and J by 3 bases; unmatched bases: 3. Germline V gives CDR1 MNHNS, CDR2 SASEGT. The CDR3 runs 16 residues. CDR3 nucleotides: TGTGCCAGCAGTGAAGATCTAGCGGGACACACCGGGGAGCTGTTTTTT. This translates into CASSEDLAGHTGELFF.

CDR3 DNA sequence: TGTGCCAGCAGCCCAGGGGCCGGGACAGGGTTTCAGCCCCAGCATTTT. This codes for CASSPGAGTGFQPQHF. The chain has TRBV9 and TRBJ1-5, with 9 bases identical to TRBD1. Trimming cost V 4 bases and J 6 bases; bases outside gene matches: 11. This CDR3 region has 16 residues. Germline CDR1 reads SGDLS; CDR2 reads YYNGEE.

This clonotype was counted at least ten times. V gene TRBV9 combines with J gene TRBJ2-7, with 10 bases fitting TRBD2. V trimming: 4 bases; J trimming: 3 bases; junction bases outside the gene matches: 16. CDR3 size: 18 residues. CDR1 SGDLS and CDR2 YYNGEE come from the germline V gene. CDR3: CASSPSMLAGVRNYEQYF. CDR3 bases: TGTGCCAGCAGCCCAAGCATGCTAGCGGGAGTCAGGAACTACGAGCAGTACTTC.

This clonotype was detected ten times or more. The chain is built from TRBV9 and TRBJ1-1; possibly TRBD1 for D (5 bases). The CDR3 runs to 12 residues. V lost 0 bases and J lost 6, with 6 bases in between. Germline CDR1 is SGDLS and CDR2 is YYNGEE. This chain's CDR3 is CASSVVGAEAFF. Here the CDR3 DNA reads TGTGCCAGCAGCGTAGTAGGGGCTGAAGCTTTCTTT.

The chain carries TRBV29-1 and TRBJ1-1; D gene unclear. Germline-derived CDR1 and CDR2 are SQVTM and ANQGSEA. V was pared by 0 bases and J by 8 bases, with 13 bases between. CDR3 length: 13 amino acids. The CDR3 sequence: CSVEDVGQPEAFF. The CDR3 region has the DNA TGCAGCGTTGAAGATGTTGGGCAGCCCGAAGCTTTCTTT.